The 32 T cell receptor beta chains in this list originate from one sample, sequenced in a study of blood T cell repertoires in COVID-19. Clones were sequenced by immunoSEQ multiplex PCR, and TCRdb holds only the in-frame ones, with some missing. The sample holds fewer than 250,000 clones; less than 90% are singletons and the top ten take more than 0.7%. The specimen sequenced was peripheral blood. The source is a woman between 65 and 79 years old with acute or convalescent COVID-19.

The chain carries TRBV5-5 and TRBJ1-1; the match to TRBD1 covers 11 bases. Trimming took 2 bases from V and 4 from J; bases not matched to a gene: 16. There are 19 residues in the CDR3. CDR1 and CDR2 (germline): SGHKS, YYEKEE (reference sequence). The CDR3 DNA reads TGTGCCAGCAGCTTTGCCCGGGACAGGGGGAGCTGGTGGGGCACTGAAGCTTTCTTT. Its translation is CASSFARDRGSWWGTEAFF.

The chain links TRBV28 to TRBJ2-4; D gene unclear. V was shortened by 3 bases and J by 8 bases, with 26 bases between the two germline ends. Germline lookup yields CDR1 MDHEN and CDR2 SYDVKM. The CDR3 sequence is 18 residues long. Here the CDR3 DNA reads TGTGCCAGCAGTTTTTCCGTAGGAGTGGTGGATCAGTCGGACATTCAGTACTTC. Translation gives CASSFSVGVVDQSDIQYF.

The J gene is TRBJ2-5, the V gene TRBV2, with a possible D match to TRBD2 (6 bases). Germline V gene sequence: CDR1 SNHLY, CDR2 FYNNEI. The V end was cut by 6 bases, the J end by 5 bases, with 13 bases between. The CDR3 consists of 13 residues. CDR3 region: CASSRELGETQYF. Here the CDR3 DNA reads TGTGCCAGCAGCCGGGAGTTGGGGGAGACCCAGTACTTC.

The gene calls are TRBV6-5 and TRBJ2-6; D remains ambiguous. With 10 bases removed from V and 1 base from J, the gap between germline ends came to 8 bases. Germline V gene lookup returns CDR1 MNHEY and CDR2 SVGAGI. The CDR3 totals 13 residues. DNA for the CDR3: TGTGCCATACGGTCTTCTGGGGCCAACGTCCTGACTTTC. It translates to CAIRSSGANVLTF.

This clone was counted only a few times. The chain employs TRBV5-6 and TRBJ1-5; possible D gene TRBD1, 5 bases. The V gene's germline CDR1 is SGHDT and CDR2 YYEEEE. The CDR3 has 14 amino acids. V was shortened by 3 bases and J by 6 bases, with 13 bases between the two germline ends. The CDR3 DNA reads TGTGCCAGCAGCTCGGGCGGGGGGACTCAGCCCCAGCATTTT. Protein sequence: CASSSGGGTQPQHF.

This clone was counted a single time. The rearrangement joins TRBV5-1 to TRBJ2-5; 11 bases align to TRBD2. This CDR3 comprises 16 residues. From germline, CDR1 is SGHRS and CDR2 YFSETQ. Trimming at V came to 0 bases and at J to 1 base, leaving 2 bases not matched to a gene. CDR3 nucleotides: TGCGCCAGCAGCTTGGGCGGGACTAGCGGCCAAGAGACCCAGTACTTC. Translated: CASSLGGTSGQETQYF. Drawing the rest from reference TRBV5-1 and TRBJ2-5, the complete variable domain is KAGVTQTPRYLIKTRGQQVTLSCSPISGHRSVSWYQQTPGQGLQFLFEYFSETQRNKGNFPGRFSGRQFSNSRSEMNVSTLELGDSALYLCASSLGGTSGQETQYFGPGTRLLVL.

CDR3 sequence (DNA): TGTGCCAGTAGTATAGCTGGGACTAGCGGGGGGGCCGGCTACGAGCAGTACTTC. It encodes CASSIAGTSGGAGYEQYF. This chain connects TRBV19 to TRBJ2-7; TRBD2 matches at 16 bases. Germline CDR1 and CDR2: LNHDA and SQIVND (reference sequence). Trimming removed 1 base from V and 3 bases from J; junction bases left unmatched: 6. This CDR3 region has 18 residues.

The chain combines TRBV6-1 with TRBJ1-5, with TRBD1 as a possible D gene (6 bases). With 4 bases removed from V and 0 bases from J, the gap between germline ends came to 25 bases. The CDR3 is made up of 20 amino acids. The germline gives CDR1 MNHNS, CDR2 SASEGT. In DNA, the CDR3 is TGTGCCAGCAGTGTGACCCTTCAGGGGAGAGGGGACTATAGCAATCAGCCCCAGCATTTT. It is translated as CASSVTLQGRGDYSNQPQHF.

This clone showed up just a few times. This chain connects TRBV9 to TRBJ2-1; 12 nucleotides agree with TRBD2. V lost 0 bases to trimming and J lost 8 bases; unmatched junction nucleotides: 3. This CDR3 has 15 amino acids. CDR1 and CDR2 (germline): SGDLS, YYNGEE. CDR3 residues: CASSVGLAGDYEQFF. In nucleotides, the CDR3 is TGTGCCAGCAGCGTAGGACTAGCGGGAGATTATGAGCAGTTCTTC.

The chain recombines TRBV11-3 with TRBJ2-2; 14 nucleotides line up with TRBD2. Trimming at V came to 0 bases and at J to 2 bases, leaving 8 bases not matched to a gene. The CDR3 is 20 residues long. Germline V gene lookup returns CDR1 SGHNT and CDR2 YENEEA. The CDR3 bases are TGTGCCAGCAGCTTAGAGGGACTAGCGGGAGCGCTACTCAACACCGGGGAGCTGTTTTTT. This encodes CASSLEGLAGALLNTGELFF.

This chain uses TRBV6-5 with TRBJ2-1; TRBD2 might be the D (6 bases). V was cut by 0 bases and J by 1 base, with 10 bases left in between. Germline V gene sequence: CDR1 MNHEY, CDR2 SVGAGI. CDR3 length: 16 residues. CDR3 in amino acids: CASSYSGLASYNEQFF. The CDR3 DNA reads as TGTGCCAGCAGTTACTCGGGACTCGCGTCCTACAATGAGCAGTTCTTC.

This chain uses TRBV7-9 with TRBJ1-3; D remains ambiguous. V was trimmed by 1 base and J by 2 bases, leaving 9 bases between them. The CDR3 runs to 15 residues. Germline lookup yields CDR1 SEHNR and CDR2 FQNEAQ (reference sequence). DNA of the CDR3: TGTGCCAGCAGCTTAGATTGGCATCCTGGAAACACCATATATTTT. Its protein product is CASSLDWHPGNTIYF. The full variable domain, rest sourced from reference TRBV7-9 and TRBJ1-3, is DTGVSQNPRHKITKRGQNVTFRCDPISEHNRLYWYRQTLGQGPEFLTYFQNEAQLEKSRLLSDRFSAERPKGSFSTLEIQRTEQGDSAMYLCASSLDWHPGNTIYFGEGSWLTVV.

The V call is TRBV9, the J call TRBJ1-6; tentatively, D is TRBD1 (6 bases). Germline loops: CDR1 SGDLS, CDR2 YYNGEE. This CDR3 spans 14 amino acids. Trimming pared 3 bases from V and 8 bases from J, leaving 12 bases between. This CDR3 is CASSGRGGHSPLHF. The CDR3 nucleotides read TGTGCCAGCAGCGGTCGGGGGGGCCATTCACCCCTCCACTTT.

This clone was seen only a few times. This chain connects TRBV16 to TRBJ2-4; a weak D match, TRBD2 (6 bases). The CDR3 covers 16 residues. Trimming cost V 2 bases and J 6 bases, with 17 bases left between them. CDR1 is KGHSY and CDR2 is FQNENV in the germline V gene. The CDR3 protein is CASSQGMLANPNIQYF. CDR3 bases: TGTGCCAGCAGCCAAGGTATGCTAGCGAATCCAAACATTCAGTACTTC.

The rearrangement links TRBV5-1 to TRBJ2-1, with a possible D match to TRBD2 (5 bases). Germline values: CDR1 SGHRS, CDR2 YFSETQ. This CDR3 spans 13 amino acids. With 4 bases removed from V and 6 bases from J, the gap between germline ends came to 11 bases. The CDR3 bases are TGCGCCAGCAGCGGTCCGGGATTCAATGAGCAGTTCTTC. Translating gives CASSGPGFNEQFF.

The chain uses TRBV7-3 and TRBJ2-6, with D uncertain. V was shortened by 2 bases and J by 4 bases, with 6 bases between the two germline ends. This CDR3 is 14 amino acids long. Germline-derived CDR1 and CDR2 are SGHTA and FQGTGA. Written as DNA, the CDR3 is TGTGCCAGCAGCTTACAGGCAGGGGCCAACGTCCTGACTTTC. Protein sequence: CASSLQAGANVLTF.

DNA for the CDR3: TGCGCCAGCTATCGGGGGGGCACCTCAGGTGAGCAGTTCTTC. Amino acid sequence: CASYRGGTSGEQFF. J is TRBJ2-1 and V is TRBV5-1; 8 bases are shared with TRBD2. J lost 9 bases, V lost 7 bases, and 12 bases had no gene match. Germline V lookup: CDR1 SGHRS, CDR2 YFSETQ. The CDR3 runs to 14 residues. Combining the CDR3 with reference TRBV5-1 and TRBJ2-1 gives the whole variable domain KAGVTQTPRYLIKTRGQQVTLSCSPISGHRSVSWYQQTPGQGLQFLFEYFSETQRNKGNFPGRFSGRQFSNSRSEMNVSTLELGDSALYLCASYRGGTSGEQFFGPGTRLTVL.

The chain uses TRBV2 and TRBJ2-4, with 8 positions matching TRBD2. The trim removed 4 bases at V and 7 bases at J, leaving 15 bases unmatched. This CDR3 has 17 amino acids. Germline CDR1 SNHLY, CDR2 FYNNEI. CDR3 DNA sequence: TGTGCCAGCAGTGGGGGGAGCGGGGGCACACGAGGGAACATTCAGTACTTC. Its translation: CASSGGSGGTRGNIQYF.

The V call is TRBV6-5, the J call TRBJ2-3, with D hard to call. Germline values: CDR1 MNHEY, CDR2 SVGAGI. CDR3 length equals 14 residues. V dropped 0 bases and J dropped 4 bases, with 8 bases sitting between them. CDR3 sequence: CASSYSGRPDTQYF. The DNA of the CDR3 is TGTGCCAGCAGTTACTCGGGCAGGCCAGATACGCAGTATTTT.

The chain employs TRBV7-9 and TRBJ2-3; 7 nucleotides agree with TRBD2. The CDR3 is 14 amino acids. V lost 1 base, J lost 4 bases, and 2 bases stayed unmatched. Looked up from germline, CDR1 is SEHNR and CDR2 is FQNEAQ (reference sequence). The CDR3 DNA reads TGTGCCAGCAGCTTAGGCGGGGGACCAGATACGCAGTATTTT. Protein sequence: CASSLGGGPDTQYF.

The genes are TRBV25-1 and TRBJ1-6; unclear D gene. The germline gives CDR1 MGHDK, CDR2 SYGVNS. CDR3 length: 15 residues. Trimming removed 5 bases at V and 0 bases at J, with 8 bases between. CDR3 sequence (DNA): TGTGCCAGCAGTAGTGCGAGCTCCTATAATTCACCCCTCCACTTT. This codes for CASSSASSYNSPLHF.

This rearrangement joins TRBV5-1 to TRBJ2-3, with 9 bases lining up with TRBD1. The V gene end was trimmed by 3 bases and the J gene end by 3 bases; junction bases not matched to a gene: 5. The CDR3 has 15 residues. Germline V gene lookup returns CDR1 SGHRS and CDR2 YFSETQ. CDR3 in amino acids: CASSSYRGRTDTQYF. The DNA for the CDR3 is TGCGCCAGCAGCTCTTACAGGGGGCGGACAGATACGCAGTATTTT.

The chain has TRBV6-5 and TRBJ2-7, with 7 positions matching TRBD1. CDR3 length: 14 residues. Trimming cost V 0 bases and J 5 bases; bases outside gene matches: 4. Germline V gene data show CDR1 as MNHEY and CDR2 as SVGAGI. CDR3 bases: TGTGCCAGCAGTTACTCGGGACAGCGCAACGAGCAGTACTTC. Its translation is CASSYSGQRNEQYF.

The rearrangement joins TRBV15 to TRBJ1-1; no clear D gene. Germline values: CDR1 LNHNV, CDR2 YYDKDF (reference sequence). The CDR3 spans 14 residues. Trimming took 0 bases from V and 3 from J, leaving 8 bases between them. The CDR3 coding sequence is TGTGCCACCAGCAGAGATCTTATAGACACTGAAGCTTTCTTT. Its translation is CATSRDLIDTEAFF.

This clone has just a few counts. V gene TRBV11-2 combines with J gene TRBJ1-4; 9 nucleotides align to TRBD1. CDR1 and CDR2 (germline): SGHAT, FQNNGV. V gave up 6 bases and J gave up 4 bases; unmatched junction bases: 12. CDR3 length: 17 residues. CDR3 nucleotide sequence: TGTGCCAGCAGACAATTGGGGGCGACAGGGGGTAATGAAAAACTGTTTTTT. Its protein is CASRQLGATGGNEKLFF.

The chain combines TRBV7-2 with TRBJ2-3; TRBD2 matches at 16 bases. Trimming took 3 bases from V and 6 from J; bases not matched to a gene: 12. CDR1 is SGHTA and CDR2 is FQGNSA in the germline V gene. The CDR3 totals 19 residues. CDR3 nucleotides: TGTGCCAGCAGCTTCCGACCGGGACTAGCGGGAGGGCCTGGTGATACGCAGTATTTT. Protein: CASSFRPGLAGGPGDTQYF.

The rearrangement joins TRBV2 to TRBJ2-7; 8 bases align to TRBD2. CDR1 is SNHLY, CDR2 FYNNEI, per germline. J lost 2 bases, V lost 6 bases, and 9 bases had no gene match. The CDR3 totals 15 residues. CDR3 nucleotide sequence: TGTGCCAGCAGCGAACGGGGGGGAGGCCCCTACGAGCAGTACTTC. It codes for CASSERGGGPYEQYF. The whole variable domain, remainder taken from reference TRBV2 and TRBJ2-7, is EPEVTQTPSHQVTQMGQEVILRCVPISNHLYFYWYRQILGQKVEFLVSFYNNEISEKSEIFDDQFSVERPDGSNFTLKIRSTKLEDSAMYFCASSERGGGPYEQYFGPGTRLTVT.

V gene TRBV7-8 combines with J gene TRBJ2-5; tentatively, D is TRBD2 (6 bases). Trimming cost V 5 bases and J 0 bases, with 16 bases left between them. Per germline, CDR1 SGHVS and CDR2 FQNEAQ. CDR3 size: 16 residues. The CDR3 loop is CASSPNSGIYQETQYF. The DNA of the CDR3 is TGTGCCAGCAGCCCAAATAGCGGCATCTACCAAGAGACCCAGTACTTC.

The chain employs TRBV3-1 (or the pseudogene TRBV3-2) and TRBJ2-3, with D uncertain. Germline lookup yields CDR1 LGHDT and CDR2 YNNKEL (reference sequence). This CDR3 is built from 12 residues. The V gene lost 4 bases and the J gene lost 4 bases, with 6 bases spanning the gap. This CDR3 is CASSRGSDTQYF. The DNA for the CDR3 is TGTGCCAGCAGCCGAGGTTCAGATACGCAGTATTTT.

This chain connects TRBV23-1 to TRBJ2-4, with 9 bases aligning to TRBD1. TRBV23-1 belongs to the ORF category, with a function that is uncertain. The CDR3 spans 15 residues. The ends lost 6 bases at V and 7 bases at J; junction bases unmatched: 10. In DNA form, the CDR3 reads TGCGCCAGCAGCCAACGGGGGGACAGGGACAACATTCAGTACTTC. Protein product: CASSQRGDRDNIQYF.

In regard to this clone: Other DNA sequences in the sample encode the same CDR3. As DNA, the CDR3 is TGTGCCATCAGTGAGTCTCCAGGATACGAGCAGTACTTC. Translated: CAISESPGYEQYF. The chain combines TRBV10-3 with TRBJ2-7; no definite D call. The CDR3 is 13 residues long. Trimming took 0 bases from V and 4 from J, leaving 7 bases between them. CDR1 ENHRY and CDR2 SYGVKD come from the germline V gene.

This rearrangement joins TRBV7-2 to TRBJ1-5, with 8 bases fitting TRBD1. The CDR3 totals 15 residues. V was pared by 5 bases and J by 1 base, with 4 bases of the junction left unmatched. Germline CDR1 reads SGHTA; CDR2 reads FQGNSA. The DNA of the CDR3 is TGTGCCAGCAGCGTGACAGGGGCGAGCAATCAGCCCCAGCATTTT. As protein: CASSVTGASNQPQHF.